What follows is one T cell receptor (beta chain) and its context. This sample was included in a study of blood T cell repertoires in COVID-19. Study information: Acute and convalescent COVID-19 specimens originated in the United States, Italy and Spain. PBMCs, B-cell-depleted T cells, or T cells provided the cDNA or gDNA that made up the material.

This CDR3 is 16 amino acids long. V lost 2 bases and J lost 4, with 14 bases in between. Germline CDR1 SNHLY, CDR2 FYNNEI. In the original processing: Reference gene primer amplification gave nucleated cell count estimates. Profiling relied on immunoSEQ multiplex PCR, and the TCRdb table lists in-frame clones only, not all of them. V, J and clone size are taken as reported in that table, and D and trimming were inferred from the DNA itself. Here the sample spans 210,000 or so clones, roughly nine tenths being singletons. The sequencing input was peripheral blood. This sequence joins TRBV2 and TRBJ2-2, with a tentative D call TRBD2 (6 bases). This sequence was found in a woman under 30 who had recovered from COVID-19. The CDR3 reads CASSESGLTGTGELFF. The CDR3 DNA sequence: TGTGCCAGCAGTGAATCGGGACTTACGGGCACCGGGGAGCTGTTTTTT.